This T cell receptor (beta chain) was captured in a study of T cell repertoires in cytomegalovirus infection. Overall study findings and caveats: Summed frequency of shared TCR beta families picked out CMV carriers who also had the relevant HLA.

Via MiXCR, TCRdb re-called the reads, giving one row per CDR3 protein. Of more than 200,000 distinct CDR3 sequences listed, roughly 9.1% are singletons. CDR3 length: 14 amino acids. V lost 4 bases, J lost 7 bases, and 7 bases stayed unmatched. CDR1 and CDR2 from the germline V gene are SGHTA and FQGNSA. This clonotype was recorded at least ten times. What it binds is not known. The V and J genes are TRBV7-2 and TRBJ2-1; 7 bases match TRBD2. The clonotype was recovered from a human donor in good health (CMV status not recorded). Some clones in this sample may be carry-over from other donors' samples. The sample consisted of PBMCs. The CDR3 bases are TGTGCCAGCAGCTCCGATTTTAGCGGGAATGAGCAGTTCTTC. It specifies CASSSDFSGNEQFF.